A single sample is the source of the 10 T cell receptor beta chains below, sequenced in a study of shared clonotypes between healthy human individuals. Assay: immunoSEQ multiplex PCR; the TCRdb copy retains only in-frame clones and omits some. The repertoire holds more than 900,000 clones, with 78% as singletons. The sequencing input was memory CD4+ T cells from PBMCs. The sample's subset: CD45RA-negative fraction. The receptors originated from a man between 18 and 35 years old in good health. Some clones in this sample may be carry-over from other donors' samples.

The rearrangement uses TRBV9 and TRBJ1-4, with a tentative D call TRBD1 (5 bases). The CDR3 contains 14 residues. V was shortened by 3 bases and J by 8 bases, with 14 bases between the two germline ends. Per the germline V gene, CDR1 is SGDLS and CDR2 is YYNGEE. CDR3 bases: TGTGCCAGCAGCGCGGGGGACTCTGGGGAAAAACTGTTTTTT. It translates to CASSAGDSGEKLFF.

The V and J genes are TRBV5-6 and TRBJ2-5; 7 bases fit TRBD1. The CDR3 contains 15 residues. Germline V gene lookup returns CDR1 SGHDT and CDR2 YYEEEE. The V and J ends lost 5 bases and 2 bases, in that order; junction bases with no gene match: 9. CDR3 sequence: CASSSRARGQETQYF. The CDR3 nucleotides read TGTGCCAGCAGTTCACGGGCCAGGGGGCAAGAGACCCAGTACTTC.

The chain combines TRBV18 with TRBJ2-7, with D maybe TRBD1 (6 bases). This CDR3 region has 16 residues. Germline CDR1 KGHSH, CDR2 LQKENI. V gave up 4 bases and J gave up 2 bases, with 18 bases separating them. The CDR3 DNA reads TGTGCCAGCTCACAAGACAGGTCAAGGGACACCTACGAGCAGTACTTC. Amino acids: CASSQDRSRDTYEQYF.

V gene TRBV29-1 combines with J gene TRBJ1-4; D unresolved. The germline V gene has CDR1 SQVTM and CDR2 ANQGSEA. V lost 5 bases to trimming and J lost 7 bases, with 14 bases between them. This CDR3 has 13 amino acids. In nucleotides, the CDR3 is TGCAGCGTTAATTTAGGCGTGGGTGAAAAACTGTTTTTT. This encodes CSVNLGVGEKLFF.

The V call is TRBV5-4, the J call TRBJ2-3; 7 bases are shared with TRBD2. This CDR3 is 17 amino acids long. Germline-derived CDR1 and CDR2 are SGHNT and YYREEE (reference sequence). After removal of 5 bases from V and 1 base from J, the junction contained 13 bases not matched to a gene. Written as DNA, the CDR3 is TGTGCCAGCAGGACGGGGGGTGCCCGATCGCGCACAGATACGCAGTATTTT. Amino acids: CASRTGGARSRTDTQYF.

In this sample, this clone turned up once. The chain joins TRBV2 to TRBJ1-5; 8 nucleotides match TRBD1. The CDR3 has 14 amino acids. The germline V gene has CDR1 SNHLY and CDR2 FYNNEI. The junction had 3 bases not matched to a gene; V was cut back by 8 bases and J by 0 bases. CDR3 sequence: CASSGGVSNQPQHF. The CDR3 DNA is TGTGCCAGCTCAGGGGGCGTTAGCAATCAGCCCCAGCATTTT.

V is TRBV7-7 and J is TRBJ2-2; 12 bases map to TRBD1. CDR3 length: 17 amino acids. V gave up 5 bases and J gave up 8 bases; unmatched junction bases: 12. The V gene's germline CDR1 is SSHAT and CDR2 FNYEAQ (reference sequence). CDR3: CASSPGTGGAVTGELFF. The CDR3, as DNA: TGTGCCAGCAGCCCAGGGACAGGGGGCGCCGTAACTGGGGAGCTGTTTTTT.

The chain uses TRBV7-8 and TRBJ1-1; TRBD1 aligns across 9 bases. J gave up 4 bases and V 2 bases, and 5 bases lay outside the gene matches. Germline-derived CDR1 and CDR2 are SGHVS and FQNEAQ. CDR3 size: 15 residues. Here the CDR3 DNA reads TGTGCCAGCAGCTTATTACAGGGGGCGGGCACTGAAGCTTTCTTT. This encodes CASSLLQGAGTEAFF.

The chain links TRBV4-3 to TRBJ1-2, with D possibly matching TRBD1 (5 bases). Germline V gene data show CDR1 as LGHNA and CDR2 as YSLEER. CDR3 size: 16 residues. V was trimmed by 4 bases and J by 1 base, leaving 16 bases between them. The CDR3 nucleotides are TGCGCCAGCAGCCCCCATGGGCAGGGATTTAACTATGGCTACACCTTC. Translating gives CASSPHGQGFNYGYTF.

Notes on this clone: One end of the junction fails to match germline, which may point to a read error. V and J are TRBV5-1 and TRBJ2-7; D is perhaps TRBD1 or TRBD2 (5 bases each). CDR3 length: 12 residues. The germline V gene has CDR1 SGHRS and CDR2 YFSETQ. The DNA for the CDR3 is TGCGCCAGCAGCTCAGGAATCAGGGACCCGGCGTTC. It codes for CASSSGIRDPAF.